This T cell receptor beta chain is from a study of type 1 regulatory T cells. This clonotype has just a few counts. As yet, its antigen is unknown. TCRdb used MiXCR to reprocess the reads, holding one entry per CDR3 protein. The table shows approximately 43,000 distinct CDR3 sequences, with approximately 12% occurring only once. The study's findings and limits: Compared with non-type 1 regulatory T cells, type 1 regulatory T cells showed a more restricted TCR repertoire.

From germline, CDR1 is KGHSH and CDR2 LQKENI. The trim removed 3 bases at V and 7 bases at J, leaving 4 bases unmatched. The CDR3 totals 14 residues. The chain joins TRBV18 to TRBJ1-4; 8 positions match TRBD1. Sequenced input: cultured non-Tr1 T cells, either the whole culture or a sorted T cell fraction (not recorded which). The clonotype was recovered from a human donor in good health. CDR3: CASSPQGASEKLFF. In DNA form, the CDR3 reads TGTGCCAGCTCACCTCAGGGGGCGTCTGAAAAACTGTTTTTT.